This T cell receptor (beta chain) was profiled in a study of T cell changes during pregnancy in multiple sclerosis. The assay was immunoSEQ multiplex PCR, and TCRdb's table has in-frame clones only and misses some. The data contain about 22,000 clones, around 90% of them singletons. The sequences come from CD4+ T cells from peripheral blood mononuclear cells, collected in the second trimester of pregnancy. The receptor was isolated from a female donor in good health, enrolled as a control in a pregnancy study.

The CDR3 region is CASSLRLAGGYEQYF. Here the CDR3 DNA reads TGTGCCAGCAGCTTGAGACTAGCGGGAGGGTACGAGCAGTACTTC. V is TRBV7-8 and J is TRBJ2-7; TRBD2 matches at 14 bases. Germline-derived CDR1 and CDR2 are SGHVS and FQNEAQ. Trimming removed 3 bases from V and 4 bases from J; junction bases left unmatched: 2. The CDR3 is 15 residues long.